This TCR beta chain was documented in a study of blood T cell repertoires in COVID-19 (dated by TCRdb to 2020 to 2022). Background for the entire study: Samples covering the acute and convalescent phases of COVID-19 were provided by collaborators in the United States, Italy and Spain. The material from the prospective study consisted of cDNA or gDNA derived from T cells, B-cell-depleted T cells, or PBMCs. Subjects who had been exposed to COVID-19, were actively infected with it, or had recovered from it provided the deeply sampled blood TCRbeta repertoires that made up the dataset. The repertoires were made available in a free public database intended to serve as a resource for research on the immune response to SARS-CoV-2. The samples were drawn from two sources: the first 160 participants of the ongoing ImmuneRACE study, and 950 to 1,500 subjects contributed by 6 global collaborators. A de-identified subject ID, COVID-19 status, age in years and sex were almost always included in the sample metadata. HLA class I and class II types, where available, came from metadata supplied by the sample provider rather than from assay-based typing.

The collaborating institutions used their own protocols to collect whole blood in K2EDTA tubes. Collaborator samples were shipped for TCRbeta analysis as frozen whole blood, isolated PBMCs, or DNA extracted from either sample type. CDR1 is given as SGHTA and CDR2 as FQGNSA, both from the germline V gene. The germline ends are 10 bases apart after V is trimmed by 5 bases and J by 3 bases. The CDR3 measures 13 amino acids from cysteine to phenylalanine. The retained sequence is limited to the CDR3, 39 bases, with the frame set at the first base. Remarks on this clone: No antigen is known for it. No much larger clone exists at a distance of one base, and base qualities are not known.

General conclusions and limits of the study: The amount of clinical and demographic metadata varied by source and participant and was provided uncurated.

The immunoSEQ Assay, a bias-controlled multiplex PCR, was used to amplify TCRbeta CDR3 regions from genomic DNA. The paper's processing steps were these. Within the assay, amplification of reference gene primers was used to estimate how many nucleated cells each sample contained. Sequence reads were collapsed and filtered to measure the absolute abundance of every unique TCRbeta CDR3 rearrangement. For each sample, productive Simpson clonality was calculated as the square root of Simpson's diversity index across productive rearrangements. As stored in TCRdb, this immuneACCESS dataset retains in-frame rearrangements with V and J assigned. A fraction of the clones does not appear; measured against another copy, unresolved V genes explain less than half of the discrepancy, and the remainder lacks a known reason. For V, J and clone size, that table is used; D and trimming come from the DNA. In this sample the table shows roughly 170,000 clones, around 90% of which occur a single time. 2.5% to 3.5% of the sample is taken by the ten largest.

Recombination joined TRBV7-2 with TRBJ1-2; TRBD1 is a possible D gene, resting on 5 matching bases. Sequences were obtained from peripheral blood. The sequence was obtained from a man aged 35 to 55 with active or convalescent COVID-19. The CDR3 here reads CASSPWGDYGYTF. The DNA sequence is as follows: TGTGCCAGCAGCCCCTGGGGGGACTATGGCTACACCTTC.